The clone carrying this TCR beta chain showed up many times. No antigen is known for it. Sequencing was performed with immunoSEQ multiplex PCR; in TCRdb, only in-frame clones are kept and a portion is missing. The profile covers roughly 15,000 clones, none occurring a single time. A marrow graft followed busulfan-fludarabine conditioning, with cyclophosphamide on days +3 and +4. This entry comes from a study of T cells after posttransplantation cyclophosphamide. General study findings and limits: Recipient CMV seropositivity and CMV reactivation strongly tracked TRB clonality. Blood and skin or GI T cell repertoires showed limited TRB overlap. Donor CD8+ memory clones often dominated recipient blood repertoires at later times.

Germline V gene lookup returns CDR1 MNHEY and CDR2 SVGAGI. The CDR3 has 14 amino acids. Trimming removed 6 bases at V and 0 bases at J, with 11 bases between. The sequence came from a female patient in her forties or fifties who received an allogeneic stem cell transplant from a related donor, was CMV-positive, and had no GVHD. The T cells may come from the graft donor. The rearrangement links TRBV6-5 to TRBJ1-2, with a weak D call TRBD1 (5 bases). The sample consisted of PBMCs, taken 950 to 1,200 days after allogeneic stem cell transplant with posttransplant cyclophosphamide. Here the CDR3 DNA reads TGTGCCAGCAGCTTGGACACCGCTAACTATGGCTACACCTTC. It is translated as CASSLDTANYGYTF.